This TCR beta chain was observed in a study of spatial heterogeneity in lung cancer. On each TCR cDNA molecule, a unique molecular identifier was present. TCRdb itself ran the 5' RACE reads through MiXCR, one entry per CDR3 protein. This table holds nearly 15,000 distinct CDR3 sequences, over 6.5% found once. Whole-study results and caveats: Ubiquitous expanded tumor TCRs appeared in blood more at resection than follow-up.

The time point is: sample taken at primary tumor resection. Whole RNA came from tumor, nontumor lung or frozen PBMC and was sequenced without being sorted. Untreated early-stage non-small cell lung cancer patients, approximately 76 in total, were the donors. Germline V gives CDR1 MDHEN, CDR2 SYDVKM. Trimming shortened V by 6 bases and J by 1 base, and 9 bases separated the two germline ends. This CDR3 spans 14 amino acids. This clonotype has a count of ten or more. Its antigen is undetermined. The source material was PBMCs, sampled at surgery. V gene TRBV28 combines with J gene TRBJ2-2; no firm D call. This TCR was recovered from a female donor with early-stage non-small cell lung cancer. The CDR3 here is CASRGALNTGELFF. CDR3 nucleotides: TGTGCCAGCAGAGGTGCGTTGAACACCGGGGAGCTGTTTTTT.